This record covers a single TCR beta chain. What it binds is unknown. Collection occurred without any documented infections or immune events in donors. The assay was immunoSEQ multiplex PCR, and TCRdb's table has in-frame clones only and misses some. The sample holds about 130,000 clones, around 88% seen once. The data derive from a study of identifying expanded T cells in peripheral blood. Overall study findings and caveats: Variance in clone template counts between approximately two-week samples significantly increased with total template count across all healthy donors. Technical replicates showed roughly 1.2 changed clones; around two weeks roughly 18; four weeks 19.

Germline CDR1 reads MRHNA; CDR2 reads SNTAGT. The CDR3 length is 16 residues. V gave up 4 bases and J gave up 9 bases; unmatched junction bases: 8. Sequenced material: blood. The sequence was obtained from a person aged 18 to 75 in good health. This chain links TRBV6-4 with TRBJ2-1; 14 positions agree with TRBD2. Here the CDR3 reads CASSALTSGGAGEQFF. The CDR3 nucleotides read TGTGCCAGCAGTGCATTGACTAGCGGGGGGGCCGGTGAGCAGTTCTTC.